This entry lists 16 T cell receptor beta chains sequenced from one sample in a study of shared clonotypes between healthy human individuals. The assay was immunoSEQ multiplex PCR, and TCRdb's table has in-frame clones only and misses some. The sample has a few million clones; around 90% are singletons. The specimen sequenced was naive CD4+ T cells sorted from blood. Subset reported: CD45RA+ positively selected. The origin of the receptors is a man between 18 and 29 years old in good health.

In DNA, the CDR3 is TGTGCCAGCAGCCAAGGAGGGGTTAGCGAGGAGACCCAGTACTTC. It is translated as CASSQGGVSEETQYF. The chain couples TRBV4-2 to TRBJ2-5; the D call may be TRBD1 or TRBD2 (5 bases each). Trimming removed 1 base at V and 5 bases at J, with 14 bases between. The V gene's germline CDR1 is LGHNA and CDR2 YNFKEQ. The CDR3 sequence is 15 residues long.

This chain uses TRBV6-6 with TRBJ2-5, with TRBD1 matching 7 bases. The germline V gene encodes CDR1 MNHNY and CDR2 SVGAGI (reference sequence). The ends lost 7 bases at V and 5 bases at J; junction bases unmatched: 10. The CDR3 runs to 14 residues. The CDR3 spells CASTGAGGIETQYF. The CDR3 coding sequence is TGTGCCAGCACTGGGGCAGGGGGTATCGAGACCCAGTACTTC.

This clone was counted between two and nine times. This chain joins TRBV2 and TRBJ1-5; TRBD1 is a possible D gene (5 bases). The CDR3 is made up of 13 amino acids. The V and J ends lost 1 base and 6 bases respectively, with 7 bases between them. The germline gives CDR1 SNHLY, CDR2 FYNNEI. The CDR3 loop is CASSEDGAQPQHF. The CDR3 DNA reads TGTGCCAGCAGTGAAGATGGGGCTCAGCCCCAGCATTTT.

The rearrangement links TRBV11-2 to TRBJ2-2; 9 nucleotides line up with TRBD2. Germline V lookup: CDR1 SGHAT, CDR2 FQNNGV. The CDR3 is 16 amino acids. V lost 4 bases, J lost 5 bases, and 8 bases stayed unmatched. The CDR3 reads CASSSVPGLATGELFF. In nucleotides, the CDR3 is TGTGCCAGCAGCTCTGTACCGGGACTAGCAACCGGGGAGCTGTTTTTT.

This clone has a handful of counts. The CDR3 region has the DNA TGCGCCAGCAGTAGCACAGGGGCTTGGGGCTACACCTTC. It is translated as CASSSTGAWGYTF. This rearrangement joins TRBV10-2 to TRBJ1-2; 7 bases fit TRBD1. The CDR3 totals 13 residues. The germline V gene has CDR1 WSHSY and CDR2 SAAADI. J was trimmed by 8 bases and V by 5 bases; bases with no gene match: 8.

V usage is TRBV9 and J usage is TRBJ2-7, with a possible D match to TRBD1 (6 bases). CDR1 is SGDLS, CDR2 YYNGEE, per germline. The CDR3 extends over 14 amino acids. V was pared by 4 bases and J by 6 bases, with 17 bases between. CDR3 sequence (DNA): TGTGCCAGCAGCACCGGGACACTTGTCGGCGAGCAGTACTTC. Protein: CASSTGTLVGEQYF.

This chain joins TRBV6-1 and TRBJ2-3; D unclear. Trimming shortened V by 5 bases and J by 0 bases, and 9 bases separated the two germline ends. Germline V gene data show CDR1 as MNHNS and CDR2 as SASEGT. The CDR3 runs 14 residues. CDR3 sequence (DNA): TGTGCCAGCAGTTCGCGCTATAGCACAGATACGCAGTATTTT. This codes for CASSSRYSTDTQYF.

J is TRBJ1-6 and V is TRBV28, with a weak D call TRBD1 (6 bases). Trimming took off 8 bases at V and 5 bases at J, with 10 bases between the two ends. Germline V gene lookup returns CDR1 MDHEN and CDR2 SYDVKM. The CDR3 loop spans 13 amino acids. The CDR3 bases are TGTGCCAGCGGGACATCTAATAATTCACCCCTCCACTTT. Its protein product is CASGTSNNSPLHF.

The gene calls are TRBV18 and TRBJ1-1; D possibly corresponds to TRBD1 (5 bases). CDR1 KGHSH and CDR2 LQKENI come from the germline V gene. The CDR3 loop spans 15 amino acids. V lost 6 bases and J 5 bases, leaving 19 bases between the germline ends. The CDR3 sequence: CASSPESGGGTEAFF. The CDR3, as DNA: TGTGCCAGCTCCCCCGAATCGGGGGGTGGGACTGAAGCTTTCTTT.

The rearrangement uses TRBV5-4 and TRBJ2-3; 10 bases are a match to TRBD2. Germline V CDR1 and CDR2: SGHNT, YYREEE (reference sequence). The CDR3 consists of 17 residues. After removal of 4 bases from V and 0 bases from J, the junction contained 8 bases not matched to a gene. CDR3 region: CASSAALGLASTDTQYF. The CDR3 nucleotides read TGTGCCAGCAGCGCCGCCTTGGGACTAGCGAGCACAGATACGCAGTATTTT.

The chain uses TRBV19 and TRBJ1-5; a weak D match, TRBD1 (6 bases). The CDR3 consists of 16 residues. CDR1 and CDR2 from the germline V gene are LNHDA and SQIVND (reference sequence). Trimming took 4 bases from V and 1 from J, leaving 14 bases between them. CDR3 nucleotide sequence: TGTGCCAGTAGTACTCTATGGGGGCAGAGCAATCAGCCCCAGCATTTT. The encoded protein is CASSTLWGQSNQPQHF.

V is TRBV2 and J is TRBJ2-7, with D unresolved. The V and J ends lost 3 bases and 1 base respectively, with 10 bases between them. Germline-derived CDR1 and CDR2 are SNHLY and FYNNEI. The CDR3 loop spans 14 amino acids. The CDR3 nucleotides read TGTGCCAGCAGTGATTTAACTTCATCCTACGAGCAGTACTTC. Encoded protein: CASSDLTSSYEQYF.

The chain is built from TRBV7-6 and TRBJ2-7; 7 bases line up with TRBD1. The CDR3 totals 13 residues. V was clipped by 5 bases and J by 3 bases; unmatched bases: 4. Germline-derived CDR1 and CDR2 are SGHVS and FNYEAQ. The DNA for the CDR3 is TGTGCCAGCAGCCCGGGACAGTACTACGAGCAGTACTTC. Its translation: CASSPGQYYEQYF.

The count of this clone is one. J is TRBJ2-5 and V is TRBV5-6, with 7 bases identical to TRBD1. The CDR3 runs to 15 residues. V shed 3 bases, J shed 1 base, and the junction held 6 bases outside the gene matches. The germline CDR1 and CDR2 sequences are SGHDT and YYEEEE. The CDR3 protein is CASSSTGISQETQYF. As DNA, the CDR3 is TGTGCCAGCAGCTCGACAGGGATCAGCCAAGAGACCCAGTACTTC. Together with reference TRBV5-6 and TRBJ2-5, the CDR3 gives the full variable domain: DAGVTQSPTHLIKTRGQQVTLRCSPKSGHDTVSWYQQALGQGPQFIFQYYEEEERQRGNFPDRFSGHQFPNYSSELNVNALLLGDSALYLCASSSTGISQETQYFGPGTRLLVL.

The V gene is TRBV27, the J gene TRBJ2-5; D is possibly TRBD1 or TRBD2 (6 bases each). The germline V gene encodes CDR1 MNHEY and CDR2 SMNVEV (reference sequence). Trimming shortened V by 1 base and J by 5 bases, and 20 bases separated the two germline ends. The CDR3 extends over 17 amino acids. The CDR3 nucleotides are TGTGCCAGCAGTTTATACGGGGGCAGGGGAAAAGGGGAGACCCAGTACTTC. This sequence encodes CASSLYGGRGKGETQYF.

The rearrangement joins TRBV2 to TRBJ2-1; 13 bases map to TRBD2. Germline V gene sequence: CDR1 SNHLY, CDR2 FYNNEI. The CDR3 is 15 amino acids. V lost 10 bases to trimming and J lost 2 bases; unmatched junction nucleotides: 5. This CDR3 is CATRLAGGPYNEQFF. The CDR3 region has the DNA TGTGCCACCAGACTAGCGGGAGGACCCTACAATGAGCAGTTCTTC.